This T cell receptor beta chain was sequenced during a study of CXCR3-negative and CXCR3-positive naive CD8 T cells. This CDR3 has 16 amino acids. CDR1 SQVTM and CDR2 ANQGSEA come from the germline V gene. In triplicate, each CD8+ T cell subset was sorted at 300,000 cells per replicate. Comments on this clonotype: Its antigen is currently unknown.

Through 5' RACE with UMI labels, the TRB cDNA libraries were prepared. TCRdb reprocessed the 5' RACE reads and stores each CDR3 protein as one record, lacking DNA. In total, the table holds over 55,000 distinct CDR3 sequences. General observations from the study: Fresh PBMCs were used in most assays, and CXCR3 expression partially decreased after cryopreservation. Comparison of naive CXCR3-negative and CXCR3-positive cells revealed similar TRBV-TRBJ usage, while memory cells differed. Each naive subset displayed comparably high diversity, whereas memory CD8+ cells displayed much lower diversity.

The genes are TRBV29-1 and TRBJ2-3; TCRdb gives TRBD2 as the D gene, but with no DNA this cannot be confirmed. This clonotype originated in a human donor in good health. Some clones in this sample may be carry-over from other donors' samples. Sequenced sample: memory CD8+ T cells from blood. The CDR3 loop reads CSVELQAGYSTDTQYF.